The rows below give T cell receptor beta chains drawn from one sample of a study of shared T cell receptors in the human thymus. Profiling relied on immunoSEQ multiplex PCR, and the TCRdb table lists in-frame clones only, not all of them. The table records hundreds of thousands of clones, around 87% of them present only once. The sample was also reused in another study, on human thymus T cells.

Sequencing used thymocytes. The receptors originated from a boy younger than two with a congenital heart defect. Both conserved end residues are part of each CDR3. D genes are given only for firm matches. Only some rows state a clone size, as once, few, many or a class for expanded clones.

d_gene	v_gene	abundance	j_gene	CDR3aa	CDR3nt
TRBD2	TRBV25-1	-	TRBJ2-5	CASRPGLAGETQYF	TGTGCCAGCAGACCGGGACTAGCGGGTGAGACCCAGTACTTC
TRBD2	TRBV11-2	-	TRBJ2-1	CASSFRCGSDYNEQFF	TGTGCCAGCAGCTTCCGTTGCGGGAGTGACTACAATGAGCAGTTCTTC
-	TRBV7-3	-	TRBJ2-2	CASSPEPGELFF	TGTGCCAGCAGCCCCGAGCCCGGGGAGCTGTTTTTT
-	TRBV19	-	TRBJ2-5	CASKVRDNQETQYF	TGTGCCAGTAAGGTCCGGGACAACCAAGAGACCCAGTACTTC
-	TRBV5-6	few	TRBJ1-3	CASSPMGQESGNTIYF	TGTGCCAGCAGCCCAATGGGGCAGGAATCTGGAAACACCATATATTTT
TRBD1	TRBV11-2	-	TRBJ1-2	CASSSPLKGTGRFYGYTF	TGTGCCAGCAGCTCACCCTTGAAAGGGACAGGGCGTTTCTATGGCTACACCTTC
-	TRBV28	-	TRBJ1-1	CASSLSGRGAFF	TGTGCCAGCAGTTTATCCGGGAGGGGGGCTTTCTTT
TRBD2	TRBV12-5	-	TRBJ2-2	CASGLVSSARTSRSPGELFF	TGTGCTAGTGGTTTGGTATCGTCCGCAAGGACTAGTCGATCCCCCGGGGAGCTGTTTTTT
-	TRBV7-7	-	TRBJ2-7	CASSLGVGDEQYF	TGTGCTAGCAGCCTAGGGGTAGGGGACGAGCAGTACTTC
-	TRBV19	-	TRBJ1-3	CASSLSLVSSGNTIYF	TGTGCCAGTAGTCTATCGCTAGTGAGCTCTGGAAACACCATATATTTT
-	TRBV27	-	TRBJ2-3	CASSPLRGSPTDTQYF	TGTGCCAGCAGCCCCCTTCGAGGGAGCCCCACAGATACGCAGTATTTT
-	TRBV18	-	TRBJ1-2	CASSHTGFYGYTF	TGTGCCAGCTCGCACACAGGGTTCTATGGCTACACCTTC
-	TRBV11-2	-	TRBJ1-2	CASSLGIDRTAPNYGYTF	TGTGCCAGCAGCTTAGGTATTGATCGGACAGCTCCTAACTATGGCTACACCTTC
-	TRBV15	-	TRBJ2-2	CATSRVAAGELFF	TGTGCCACCAGCAGAGTAGCGGCCGGGGAGCTGTTTTTT
TRBD1	TRBV2	-	TRBJ2-5	CASGYRPGQASETQYF	TGTGCCAGCGGTTACAGGCCGGGACAGGCCTCAGAGACCCAGTACTTC
-	TRBV7-9	-	TRBJ1-1	CASSRSQGGTFF	TGTGCCAGCAGCCGATCACAGGGTGGAACTTTCTTT
TRBD1	TRBV19	-	TRBJ1-5	CASSIGRQGLCQPQHF	TGTGCCAGTAGTATTGGCCGACAGGGACTCTGTCAGCCCCAGCATTTT
TRBD1	TRBV2	-	TRBJ1-2	CASSDPRDRVRRNYGYTF	TGTGCCAGCAGTGATCCCCGGGACAGGGTGCGACGAAACTATGGCTACACCTTC
-	TRBV5-4	-	TRBJ2-3	CASSPLPDTQYF	TGTGCCAGCAGCCCACTACCAGATACGCAGTATTTT
-	TRBV7-2	few	TRBJ2-1	CASSLGASAQFF	TGTGCCAGCAGCTTAGGAGCTAGCGCTCAATTCTTC
-	TRBV10-2	-	TRBJ2-6	CASRIRENGANVLTF	TGCGCCAGCAGAATCAGGGAAAATGGGGCCAACGTCCTGACTTTC
TRBD1	TRBV28	-	TRBJ2-7	CASRQGLYEQYF	TGTGCCAGCCGACAGGGGCTCTACGAGCAGTACTTC
-	TRBV19	-	TRBJ1-1	CASSILGGLTEAFF	TGTGCCAGTAGTATTTTGGGGGGTCTCACTGAAGCTTTCTTT
TRBD1	TRBV4-3	-	TRBJ1-2	CASSQNYGTGVYGYTF	TGCGCCAGCAGCCAAAACTACGGGACAGGGGTCTATGGCTACACCTTC
-	TRBV11-2	once	TRBJ2-7	CASSYNTVAVSSYEQYF	TGTGCCAGCAGCTATAATACAGTAGCGGTGAGCTCCTACGAGCAGTACTTC
-	TRBV4-1	few	TRBJ2-2	CASSQDISNGELFF	TGCGCCAGCAGCCAAGATATAAGCAACGGGGAGCTGTTTTTT
TRBD1	TRBV6-5	-	TRBJ2-1	CASSSPKDRYNEQFF	TGTGCCAGCAGTTCCCCCAAGGACAGGTACAATGAGCAGTTCTTC
TRBD1	TRBV7-2	-	TRBJ2-7	CASSLGGGQGRSRYEQYF	TGTGCCAGCAGCTTAGGGGGCGGACAGGGACGGTCCCGGTACGAGCAGTACTTC
TRBD1	TRBV25-1	-	TRBJ2-2	CASSEGTGSGELFF	TGTGCCAGCAGTGAAGGGACAGGGAGCGGGGAGCTGTTTTTT
TRBD1	TRBV4-3	-	TRBJ2-1	CASSQGGRQGAYNEQFF	TGCGCCAGCAGCCAAGGAGGTAGACAGGGGGCCTACAATGAGCAGTTCTTC
-	TRBV20-1	few	TRBJ1-6	CSAEPPLHF	TGCAGTGCGGAGCCACCCCTCCACTTT
TRBD1	TRBV13	-	TRBJ1-1	CASSPDREFEAFF	TGTGCCAGCAGTCCAGACAGGGAGTTTGAAGCTTTCTTT
TRBD1	TRBV27	-	TRBJ2-6	CASSRRDRESGANVLTF	TGTGCCAGCAGTCGACGGGACAGGGAATCTGGGGCCAACGTCCTGACTTTC